This T cell receptor beta chain originates from a study of tumor-infiltrating lymphocytes in localized non-small cell lung cancer (dated by TCRdb to the early 2020s). Looking at the study overall: The cohort included patients whose samples were collected after neoadjuvant chemotherapy, as well as both smokers and never-smokers and several histologies. Alongside flow cytometry, multiplex immunofluorescence, RNA-seq, exome sequencing and proteomics, TCR sequencing was applied to the same patients as one of several integrated assays. The overall ICON cohort comprised 150 surgical patients with localized non-small cell lung cancer whose tumors were resected. A total of roughly 50 patients were included in the paired tumor versus uninvolved lung comparison of immunoSEQ T-cell fraction. Each patient provided resected tumor tissue plus uninvolved lung tissue from the same patient, with the uninvolved lung tissue described as non-adjacent to the tumor. What the work shows at the level of the full study, not this receptor alone: Assay coverage differed among patients according to how much tissue was available, so only a subset of the cohort had TCR sequencing. No association of tumor T-cell fraction from TCR sequencing with recurrence-free survival was found (p = 0.61). Because different assays used different pieces of the same tissue, technical variation could not be distinguished from intratumor heterogeneity. TCRbeta sequencing supported higher T cell infiltration in tumors than in uninvolved lung tissue, consistent with immunofluorescence CD3 counts. The TCR-derived T-cell fraction showed no difference between the flow cytometry-defined immunotypes IM1 (good prognosis) and IM2 (poor prognosis).

The junction shows trimming of 5 bases on V and 8 bases on J, and the gene matches do not reach 9 bases of it. CDR1 and CDR2 were assigned from the germline V gene as SGHDN and FVKESK. From its cysteine to its phenylalanine, the CDR3 spans 15 amino acids. Only the CDR3 DNA stays, 45 bases, in frame from base 1. Details on this clone: There is no known antigen for this receptor. No qualities accompany the bases; no much larger clone lies one base away.

Enrollment in ICON was initiated in 2016, and the last patient was enrolled in 2018. A subcohort of approximately 80 patients provided fresh tumor and matched uninvolved tissue for in-depth immune analyses, with TCR sequencing among those analyses. No cell sorting was done, and TCR sequencing was instead run on DNA isolated from bulk tissue. The T-cell fraction in tumor and uninvolved lung tissue was provided by TCR sequencing with the immunoSEQ assay. From the authors' description of their analysis: For survival analysis, patients were divided into high (upper tertile) and low (lower two tertiles) T-cell fraction groups, which were compared by log-rank test. Paired tumor versus uninvolved lung differences in T-cell fraction were tested with a signed-rank test. Not all clones reach the TCRdb copy of this immuneACCESS table, which keeps in-frame sequences only. Checked studies attribute under half of the gap to unresolved V genes and leave the rest unexplained. That table furnishes V, J and clone size, whereas the DNA furnished D and trimming. The sample table lists about 25,000 clones, 69% of them with a count of one. Roughly 15% of the sample comes from the top ten.

The origin of this receptor is a human donor with non-small cell lung cancer. Sequences were obtained from lung tumor tissue. The receptor chain draws on TRBV14 and TRBJ2-1, with TRBD2 identical over 10 junction bases. At the DNA level, the sequence is TGTGCCAGCAGCGACGGGCTAGCGGGAGTCCATGAGCAGTTCTTC. Translated, it reads CASSDGLAGVHEQFF.